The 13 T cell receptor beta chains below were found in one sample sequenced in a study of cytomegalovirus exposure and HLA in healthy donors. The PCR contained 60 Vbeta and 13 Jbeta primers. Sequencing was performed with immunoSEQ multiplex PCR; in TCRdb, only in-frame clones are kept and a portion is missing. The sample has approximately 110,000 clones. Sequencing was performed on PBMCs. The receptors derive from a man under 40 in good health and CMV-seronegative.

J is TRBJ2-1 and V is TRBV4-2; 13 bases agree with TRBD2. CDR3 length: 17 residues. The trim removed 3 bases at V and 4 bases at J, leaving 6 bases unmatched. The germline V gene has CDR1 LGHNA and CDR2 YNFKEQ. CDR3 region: CASSQIGTSGKYNEQFF. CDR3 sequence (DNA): TGTGCCAGCAGCCAGATAGGGACTAGCGGGAAGTACAATGAGCAGTTCTTC.

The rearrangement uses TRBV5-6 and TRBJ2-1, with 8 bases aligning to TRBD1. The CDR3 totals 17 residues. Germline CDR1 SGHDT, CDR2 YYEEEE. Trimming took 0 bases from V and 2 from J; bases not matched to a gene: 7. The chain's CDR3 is CASSLGAGTGAYNEQFF. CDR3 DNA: TGTGCCAGCAGCTTGGGGGCCGGGACAGGAGCCTACAATGAGCAGTTCTTC. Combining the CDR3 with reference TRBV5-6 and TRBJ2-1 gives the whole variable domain DAGVTQSPTHLIKTRGQQVTLRCSPKSGHDTVSWYQQALGQGPQFIFQYYEEEERQRGNFPDRFSGHQFPNYSSELNVNALLLGDSALYLCASSLGAGTGAYNEQFFGPGTRLTVL.

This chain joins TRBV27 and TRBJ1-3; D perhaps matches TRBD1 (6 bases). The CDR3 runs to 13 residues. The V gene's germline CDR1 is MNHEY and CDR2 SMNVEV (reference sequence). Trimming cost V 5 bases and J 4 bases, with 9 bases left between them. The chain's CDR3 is CASSTTGGNTIYF. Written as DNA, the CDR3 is TGTGCCAGCAGTACAACAGGGGGAAACACCATATATTTT.

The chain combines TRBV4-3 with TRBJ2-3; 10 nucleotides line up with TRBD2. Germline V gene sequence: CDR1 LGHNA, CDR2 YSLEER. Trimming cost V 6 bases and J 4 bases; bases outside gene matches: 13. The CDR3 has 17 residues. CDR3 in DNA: TGCGCCAGCAGTCTCTCGGCCAGCGGGGGGGCATCAGATACGCAGTATTTT. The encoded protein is CASSLSASGGASDTQYF.

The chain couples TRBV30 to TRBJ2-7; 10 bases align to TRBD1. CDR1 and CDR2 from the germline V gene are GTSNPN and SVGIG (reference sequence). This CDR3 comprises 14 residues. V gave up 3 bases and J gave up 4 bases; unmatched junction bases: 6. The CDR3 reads CAWRETGGWYEQYF. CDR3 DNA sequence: TGTGCCTGGAGGGAGACAGGGGGCTGGTACGAGCAGTACTTC.

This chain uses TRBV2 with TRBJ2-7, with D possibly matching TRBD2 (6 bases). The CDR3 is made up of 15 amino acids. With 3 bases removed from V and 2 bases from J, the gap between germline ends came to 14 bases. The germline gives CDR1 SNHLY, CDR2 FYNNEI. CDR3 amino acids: CASSEAPGVAYEQYF. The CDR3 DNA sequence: TGTGCCAGCAGTGAGGCGCCGGGAGTCGCCTACGAGCAGTACTTC.

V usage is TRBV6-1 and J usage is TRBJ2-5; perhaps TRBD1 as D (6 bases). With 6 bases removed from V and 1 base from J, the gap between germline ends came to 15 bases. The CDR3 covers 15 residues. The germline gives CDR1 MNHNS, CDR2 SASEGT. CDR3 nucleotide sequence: TGTGCCAGCAGGGATTCGGACAGATTCCAAGAGACCCAGTACTTC. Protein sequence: CASRDSDRFQETQYF.

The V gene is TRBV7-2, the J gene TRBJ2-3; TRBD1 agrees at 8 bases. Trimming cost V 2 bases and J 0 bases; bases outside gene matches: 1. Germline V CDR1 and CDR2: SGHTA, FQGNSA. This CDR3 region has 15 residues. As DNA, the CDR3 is TGTGCCAGCAGCTTAAGACAGGGGAGCACAGATACGCAGTATTTT. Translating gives CASSLRQGSTDTQYF.

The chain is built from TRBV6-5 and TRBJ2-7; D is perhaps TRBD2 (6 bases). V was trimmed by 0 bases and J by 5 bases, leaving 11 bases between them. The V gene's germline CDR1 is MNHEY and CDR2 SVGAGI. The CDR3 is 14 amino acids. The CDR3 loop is CASSYSEGTHEQYF. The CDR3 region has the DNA TGTGCCAGCAGTTACTCGGAGGGGACCCACGAGCAGTACTTC.

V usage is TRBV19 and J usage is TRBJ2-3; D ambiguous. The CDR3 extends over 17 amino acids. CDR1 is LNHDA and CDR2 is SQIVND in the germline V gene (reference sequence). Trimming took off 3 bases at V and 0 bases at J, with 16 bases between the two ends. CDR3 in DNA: TGTGCCAGTAGTATCGGCGGAGCCTTAATTAGCACAGATACGCAGTATTTT. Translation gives CASSIGGALISTDTQYF.

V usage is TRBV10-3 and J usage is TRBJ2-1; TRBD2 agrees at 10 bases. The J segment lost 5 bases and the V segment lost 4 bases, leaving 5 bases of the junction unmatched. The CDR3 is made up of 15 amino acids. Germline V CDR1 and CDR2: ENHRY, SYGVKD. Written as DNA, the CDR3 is TGTGCCATCAGTGCGAAGCGGGGGGGTGACAATGAGCAGTTCTTC. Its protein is CAISAKRGGDNEQFF.

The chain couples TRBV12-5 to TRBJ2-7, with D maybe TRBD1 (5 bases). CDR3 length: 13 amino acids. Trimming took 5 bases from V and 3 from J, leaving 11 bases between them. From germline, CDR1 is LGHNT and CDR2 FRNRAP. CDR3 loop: CASGPGSGYEQYF. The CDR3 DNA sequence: TGTGCTAGTGGTCCAGGGTCAGGCTACGAGCAGTACTTC. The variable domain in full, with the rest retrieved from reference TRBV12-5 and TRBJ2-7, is DARVTQTPRHKVTEMGQEVTMRCQPILGHNTVFWYRQTMMQGLELLAYFRNRAPLDDSGMPKDRFSAEMPDATLATLKIQPSEPRDSAVYFCASGPGSGYEQYFGPGTRLTVT.

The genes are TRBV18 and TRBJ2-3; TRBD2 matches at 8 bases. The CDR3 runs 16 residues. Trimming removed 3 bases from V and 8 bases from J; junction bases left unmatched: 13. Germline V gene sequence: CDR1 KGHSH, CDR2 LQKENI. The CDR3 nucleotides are TGTGCCAGCTCACCCAGTGGACTAGCCCATGACGGTACGCAGTATTTT. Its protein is CASSPSGLAHDGTQYF.